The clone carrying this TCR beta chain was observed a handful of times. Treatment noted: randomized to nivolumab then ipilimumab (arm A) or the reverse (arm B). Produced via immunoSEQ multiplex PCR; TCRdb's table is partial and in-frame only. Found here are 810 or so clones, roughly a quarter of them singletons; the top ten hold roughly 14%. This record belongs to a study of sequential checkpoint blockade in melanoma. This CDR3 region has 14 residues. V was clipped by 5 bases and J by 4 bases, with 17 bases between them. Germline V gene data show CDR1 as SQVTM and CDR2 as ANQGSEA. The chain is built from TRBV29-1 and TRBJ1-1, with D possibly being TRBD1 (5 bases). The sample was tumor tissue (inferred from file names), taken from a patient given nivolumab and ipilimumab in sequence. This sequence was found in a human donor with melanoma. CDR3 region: CSVLGGAGSTEAFF. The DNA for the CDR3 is TGCAGCGTTTTGGGCGGGGCAGGGTCCACTGAAGCTTTCTTT. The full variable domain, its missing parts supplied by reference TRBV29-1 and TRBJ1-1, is SAVISQKPSRDICQRGTSLTIQCQVDSQVTMMFWYRQQPGQSLTLIATANQGSEATYESGFVIDKFPISRPNLTFSTLTVSNMSPEDSSIYLCSVLGGAGSTEAFFGQGTRLTVV.